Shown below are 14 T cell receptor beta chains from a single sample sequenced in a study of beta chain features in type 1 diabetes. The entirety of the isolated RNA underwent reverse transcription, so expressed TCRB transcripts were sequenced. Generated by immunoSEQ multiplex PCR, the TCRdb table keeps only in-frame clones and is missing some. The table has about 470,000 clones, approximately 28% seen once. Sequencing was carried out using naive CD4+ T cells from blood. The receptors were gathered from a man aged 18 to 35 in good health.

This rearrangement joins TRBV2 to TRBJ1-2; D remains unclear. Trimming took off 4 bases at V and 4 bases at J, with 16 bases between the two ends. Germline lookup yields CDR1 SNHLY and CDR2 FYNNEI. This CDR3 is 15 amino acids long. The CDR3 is CASSGTEDSRYGYTF. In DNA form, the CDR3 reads TGTGCCAGCAGTGGGACCGAGGATAGTCGCTATGGCTACACCTTC.

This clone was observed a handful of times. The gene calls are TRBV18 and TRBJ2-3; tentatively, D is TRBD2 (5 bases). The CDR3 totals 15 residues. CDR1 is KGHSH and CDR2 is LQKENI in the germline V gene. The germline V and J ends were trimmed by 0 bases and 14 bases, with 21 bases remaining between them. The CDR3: CASSPPGAVSHGGYF. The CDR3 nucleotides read TGTGCCAGCTCACCACCGGGAGCGGTTTCCCACGGTGGGTATTTT.

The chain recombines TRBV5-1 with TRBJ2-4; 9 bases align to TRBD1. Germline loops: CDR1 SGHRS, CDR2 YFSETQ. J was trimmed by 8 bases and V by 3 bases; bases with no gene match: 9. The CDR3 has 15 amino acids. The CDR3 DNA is TGCGCCAGCAGCTCCGACAGGGGGACAAAGGACATTCAGTACTTC. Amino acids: CASSSDRGTKDIQYF.

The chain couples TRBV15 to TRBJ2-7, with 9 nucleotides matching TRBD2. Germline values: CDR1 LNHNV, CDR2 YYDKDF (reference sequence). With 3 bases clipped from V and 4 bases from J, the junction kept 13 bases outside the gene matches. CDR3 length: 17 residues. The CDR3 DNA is TGTGCCACCAGCAGGGGCACCGGGGTTAGCGGGAGATACGAGCAGTACTTC. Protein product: CATSRGTGVSGRYEQYF.

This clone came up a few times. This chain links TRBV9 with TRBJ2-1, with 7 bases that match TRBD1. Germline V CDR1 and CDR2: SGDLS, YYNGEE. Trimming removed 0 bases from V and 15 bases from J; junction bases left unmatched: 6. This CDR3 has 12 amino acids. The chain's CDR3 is CASSVARGGLFF. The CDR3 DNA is TGTGCCAGCAGCGTAGCTCGAGGGGGCTTGTTCTTC.

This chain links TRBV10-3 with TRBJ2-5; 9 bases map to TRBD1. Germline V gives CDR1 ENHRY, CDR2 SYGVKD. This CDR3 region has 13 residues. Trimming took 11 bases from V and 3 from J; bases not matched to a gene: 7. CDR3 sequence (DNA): TGTGCCTCCGGGGACAGGGAAGAAGAGACCCAGTACTTC. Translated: CASGDREEETQYF.

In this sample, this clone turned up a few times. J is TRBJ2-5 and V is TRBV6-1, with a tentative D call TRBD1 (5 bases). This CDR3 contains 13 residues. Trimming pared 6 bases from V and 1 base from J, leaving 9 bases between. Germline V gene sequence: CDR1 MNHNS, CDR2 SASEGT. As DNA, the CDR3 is TGTGCCAGCAGCCGACAGCCCCAAGAGACCCAGTACTTC. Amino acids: CASSRQPQETQYF.

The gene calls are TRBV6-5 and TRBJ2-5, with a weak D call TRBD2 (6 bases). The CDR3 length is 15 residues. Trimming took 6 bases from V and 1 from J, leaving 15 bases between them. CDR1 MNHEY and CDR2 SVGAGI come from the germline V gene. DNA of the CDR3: TGTGCCAGCAGATGGACGGGCGGGGCCCAAGAGACCCAGTACTTC. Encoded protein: CASRWTGGAQETQYF.

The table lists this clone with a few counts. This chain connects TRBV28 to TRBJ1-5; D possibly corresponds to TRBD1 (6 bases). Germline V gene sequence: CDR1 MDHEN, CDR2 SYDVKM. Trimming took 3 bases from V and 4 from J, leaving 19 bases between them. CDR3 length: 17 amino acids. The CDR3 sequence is CASSLGPGTSGNQPQHF. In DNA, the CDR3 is TGTGCCAGCAGTTTGGGACCCGGGACATCGGGAAATCAGCCCCAGCATTTT.

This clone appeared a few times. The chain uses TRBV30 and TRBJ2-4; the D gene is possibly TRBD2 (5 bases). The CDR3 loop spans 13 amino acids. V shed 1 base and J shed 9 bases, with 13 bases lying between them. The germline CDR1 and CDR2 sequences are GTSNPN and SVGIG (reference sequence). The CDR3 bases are TGTGCCTGGAGTGGAGCCTTAGAGGGCATTCAGTACTTC. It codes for CAWSGALEGIQYF.

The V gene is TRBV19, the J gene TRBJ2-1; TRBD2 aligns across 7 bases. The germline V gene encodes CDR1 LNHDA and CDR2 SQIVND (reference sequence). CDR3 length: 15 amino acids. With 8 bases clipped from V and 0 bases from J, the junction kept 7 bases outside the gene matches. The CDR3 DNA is TGTGCCAGTTCAAGGGACTACTTCTCCTACAATGAGCAGTTCTTC. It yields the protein CASSRDYFSYNEQFF.

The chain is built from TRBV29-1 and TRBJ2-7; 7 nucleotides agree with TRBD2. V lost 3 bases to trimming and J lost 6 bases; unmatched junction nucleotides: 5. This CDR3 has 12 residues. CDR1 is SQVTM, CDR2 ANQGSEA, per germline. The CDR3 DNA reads TGCAGCGTTGAGGAGGGACTACGCGAGCAGTACTTC. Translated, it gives CSVEEGLREQYF.

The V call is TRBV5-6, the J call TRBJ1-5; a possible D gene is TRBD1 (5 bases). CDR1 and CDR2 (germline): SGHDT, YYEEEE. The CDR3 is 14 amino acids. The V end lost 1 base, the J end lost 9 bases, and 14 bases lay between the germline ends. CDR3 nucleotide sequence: TGTGCCAGCAGCTTGTCCGGGGACGGGGGGCCCCAGCATTTT. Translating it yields CASSLSGDGGPQHF.

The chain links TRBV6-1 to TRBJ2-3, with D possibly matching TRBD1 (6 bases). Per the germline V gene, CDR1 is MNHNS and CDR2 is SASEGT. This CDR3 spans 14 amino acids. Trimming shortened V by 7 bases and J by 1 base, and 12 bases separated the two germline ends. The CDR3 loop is CASTDRTGTDTQYF. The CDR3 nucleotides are TGTGCCAGCACCGACAGGACGGGCACAGATACGCAGTATTTT.